A single sample gave rise to the 32 T cell receptor beta chains below, sequenced in a study of T cells in Graves' hyperthyroidism and ophthalmopathy. What was amplified from RNA transcripts were TCR beta CDR3 regions. First-round RT-PCR of the TCR CDR3 relied on the HTBI primer set. Each CDR3 protein is one row after TCRdb ran MiXCR on the multiplex PCR reads. The table lists roughly 740,000 distinct CDR3 sequences, 16% of them singletons. The sequenced material came from blood. All receptors come from a man aged 18-30 years with Graves' hyperthyroidism.

V gene TRBV2 combines with J gene TRBJ1-1; no definite D call. Germline-derived CDR1 and CDR2 are SNHLY and FYNNEI. Trimming stripped 5 bases from V and 7 bases from J, with 11 bases between. This CDR3 region has 12 residues. The chain's CDR3 is CASSWPRVEAFF. The CDR3 nucleotides are TGTGCCAGCAGTTGGCCGAGGGTTGAAGCTTTCTTT.

The chain joins TRBV20-1 to TRBJ1-1; TRBD1 matches at 7 bases. Trimming cost V 1 base and J 5 bases; bases outside gene matches: 7. CDR3 size: 14 residues. Per the germline V gene, CDR1 is DFQATT and CDR2 is SNEGSKA (reference sequence). As DNA, the CDR3 is TGCAGTGCTAGAGGGGGAGGGGGCAGGACTGAAGCTTTCTTT. Protein sequence: CSARGGGGRTEAFF.

V usage is TRBV3-1 and J usage is TRBJ2-5; 7 nucleotides match TRBD2. J gave up 2 bases and V 4 bases, and 4 bases lay outside the gene matches. Germline lookup yields CDR1 LGHDT and CDR2 YNNKEL (reference sequence). The CDR3 is 14 amino acids. CDR3 sequence: CASSLGLNQETQYF. DNA of the CDR3: TGTGCCAGCAGCCTGGGACTAAATCAAGAGACCCAGTACTTC.

CDR3 residues: CASSVRLGELFF. DNA of the CDR3: TGTGCCAGCAGCGTAAGACTCGGGGAGCTGTTTTTT. V is TRBV9 and J is TRBJ2-2, with D unresolved. The CDR3 covers 12 residues. V shed 1 base and J shed 7 bases, with 5 bases lying between them. From germline, CDR1 is SGDLS and CDR2 YYNGEE.

This clonotype was recorded at least ten times. This chain links TRBV2 with TRBJ2-7; D gene unclear. CDR1 is SNHLY and CDR2 is FYNNEI in the germline V gene. This CDR3 has 12 amino acids. Between the trimmed V and J ends, which lost 6 bases and 1 base, there was a span of 7 bases. This CDR3 is CASRGISYEQYF. For the CDR3, the DNA is TGTGCCAGCAGGGGGATTTCCTACGAGCAGTACTTC.

J is TRBJ1-1 and V is TRBV9; TRBD1 agrees at 9 bases. The CDR3 runs to 16 residues. CDR1 SGDLS and CDR2 YYNGEE come from the germline V gene. Germline trimming cut 4 bases from V and 1 base from J; bases unmatched to any gene: 8. CDR3 sequence: CASSSTGGGANTEAFF. The DNA for the CDR3 is TGTGCCAGCAGCTCGACAGGGGGAGGAGCGAACACTGAAGCTTTCTTT.

This clonotype was observed at least ten times. V gene TRBV7-3 combines with J gene TRBJ2-3; no firm D call. This CDR3 is built from 14 residues. V was clipped by 1 base and J by 4 bases, with 9 bases between them. The germline V gene encodes CDR1 SGHTA and CDR2 FQGTGA. CDR3 coding DNA: TGTGCCAGCAGCTTAAGTATGGGCGCAGATACGCAGTATTTT. Amino acid sequence: CASSLSMGADTQYF.

This clonotype was picked up many times. J is TRBJ1-1 and V is TRBV6-1, with D possibly being TRBD1 (6 bases). The ends were cut back, 5 bases at V and 1 base at J, with 11 bases in the middle. CDR1 is MNHNS, CDR2 SASEGT, per germline. The CDR3 has 14 residues. Here the CDR3 DNA reads TGTGCCAGCAGTAGGGACACTCCGAACACTGAAGCTTTCTTT. It encodes CASSRDTPNTEAFF.

The V and J genes are TRBV12-3 or TRBV12-4 and TRBJ2-7; 9 bases map to TRBD2. The CDR3 has 17 amino acids. Trimming cost V 3 bases and J 4 bases; bases outside gene matches: 13. Here the CDR3 DNA reads TGTGCCAGCAGTTTCTTCGTGGGTAGCGGGAGAGGATACGAGCAGTACTTC. Protein sequence: CASSFFVGSGRGYEQYF.

The table lists this clonotype with many counts. The gene calls are TRBV9 and TRBJ2-1, with TRBD1 matching over 8 bases. The germline V gene has CDR1 SGDLS and CDR2 YYNGEE. CDR3 size: 16 residues. Losses at the gene ends were 2 bases for V and 0 bases for J; bases not matched to a gene: 4. The CDR3 DNA is TGTGCCAGCAGCGTTCTGGGGACAGGCTCCTACAATGAGCAGTTCTTC. It is translated as CASSVLGTGSYNEQFF.

This clonotype was seen repeatedly, ten times or more. The V call is TRBV5-8, the J call TRBJ1-1, with 8 bases fitting TRBD1. In germline, CDR1 is SGHTS, CDR2 YDEGEE. The CDR3 covers 16 residues. V lost 4 bases and J lost 0; bases outside the gene matches: 8. Here the CDR3 DNA reads TGTGCCAGCAGCCGCTCGGGACAGGTGATGAACACTGAAGCTTTCTTT. As protein: CASSRSGQVMNTEAFF.

The V gene is TRBV12-3 or TRBV12-4, the J gene TRBJ2-2; 7 bases align to TRBD2. The CDR3 runs to 15 residues. After removal of 7 bases from V and 7 bases from J, the junction contained 12 bases not matched to a gene. The CDR3 coding sequence is TGTGCCAGCATTGGGGGGGATTCACCTTACGGGGAGCTGTTTTTT. This encodes CASIGGDSPYGELFF.

This clonotype was counted a few times. The gene calls are TRBV20-1 and TRBJ2-2; 7 nucleotides agree with TRBD2. The CDR3 extends over 16 amino acids. From germline, CDR1 is DFQATT and CDR2 SNEGSKA (reference sequence). J gave up 5 bases and V 3 bases, and 12 bases lay outside the gene matches. For the CDR3, the DNA is TGCAGTGCTAGCCCCCGTGGTGGGGAGGGGACCGGGGAGCTGTTTTTT. It codes for CSASPRGGEGTGELFF.

The sample holds many counts of this clonotype. The chain links TRBV20-1 to TRBJ2-7, with TRBD2 matching over 11 bases. The junction had 5 bases not matched to a gene; V was cut back by 2 bases and J by 5 bases. Per the germline V gene, CDR1 is DFQATT and CDR2 is SNEGSKA (reference sequence). The CDR3 extends over 14 amino acids. The CDR3 DNA is TGCAGTGCTAGAATAGCGGGAGGGCACAACGAGCAGTACTTC. This translates into CSARIAGGHNEQYF.

This clonotype was counted at least ten times. The J gene is TRBJ2-1, the V gene TRBV10-2, with 8 positions matching TRBD1. The CDR3 consists of 16 residues. V lost 7 bases and J lost 7; bases outside the gene matches: 15. CDR1 is WSHSY, CDR2 SAAADI, per germline. The CDR3 region has the DNA TGCGCCAGCATCCGATCCGGACAGGGTGGTATTAATGAGCAGTTCTTC. Translated: CASIRSGQGGINEQFF.

This clonotype was found many times. The rearrangement joins TRBV20-1 to TRBJ2-7; unclear D gene. The germline gives CDR1 DFQATT, CDR2 SNEGSKA (reference sequence). The CDR3 totals 15 residues. V dropped 4 bases and J dropped 2 bases, with 18 bases sitting between them. This CDR3 reads CSATGLRASPYEQYF. The CDR3, as DNA: TGCAGTGCTACCGGGCTCCGTGCGAGTCCCTACGAGCAGTACTTC.

V usage is TRBV19 and J usage is TRBJ2-7; D not resolved. The CDR3 spans 14 residues. Trimming pared 5 bases from V and 0 bases from J, leaving 11 bases between. Germline V lookup: CDR1 LNHDA, CDR2 SQIVND (reference sequence). The CDR3 nucleotides read TGTGCCAGTAGTCAAAAGACCGCCTCCTACGAGCAGTACTTC. Translating gives CASSQKTASYEQYF.

This clonotype was counted at least ten times. The chain has TRBV28 and TRBJ2-4; possibly TRBD2 for D (6 bases). The V and J ends lost 3 bases and 9 bases respectively, with 12 bases between them. This CDR3 has 13 residues. Germline V gives CDR1 MDHEN, CDR2 SYDVKM. CDR3 bases: TGTGCCAGCAGTTTCACTAGCTCGACCATTCAGTACTTC. This sequence encodes CASSFTSSTIQYF.

This clonotype was seen repeatedly, ten times or more. The chain combines TRBV7-9 with TRBJ1-5; D gene ambiguous. The germline gives CDR1 SEHNR, CDR2 FQNEAQ (reference sequence). Trimming stripped 5 bases from V and 8 bases from J, with 16 bases between. There are 14 residues in the CDR3. The CDR3 protein is CASSLGVASEPQHF. CDR3 DNA sequence: TGTGCCAGCAGCCTCGGTGTGGCATCGGAGCCCCAGCATTTT.

CDR3 residues: CAISGRRVTGELFF. CDR3 bases: TGTGCCATTAGCGGGAGGAGGGTCACCGGGGAGCTGTTTTTT. The J gene is TRBJ2-2, the V gene TRBV10-3, with 10 bases fitting TRBD2. The germline CDR1 and CDR2 sequences are ENHRY and SYGVKD. CDR3 size: 14 residues. The V gene end was trimmed by 9 bases and the J gene end by 4 bases; junction bases not matched to a gene: 5.

The chain has TRBV7-9 and TRBJ2-2; possibly TRBD2 for D (5 bases). Germline CDR1 SEHNR, CDR2 FQNEAQ (reference sequence). The V gene lost 5 bases and the J gene lost 7 bases, with 11 bases spanning the gap. The CDR3 spans 13 residues. The CDR3 sequence: CASSPGGHGELFF. CDR3 sequence (DNA): TGTGCCAGCAGCCCAGGCGGGCACGGGGAGCTGTTTTTT.

The table lists this clonotype with many counts. This sequence joins TRBV27 and TRBJ2-1; 7 positions match TRBD1. The germline V gene encodes CDR1 MNHEY and CDR2 SMNVEV (reference sequence). Losses at the gene ends were 5 bases for V and 2 bases for J; bases not matched to a gene: 15. There are 18 residues in the CDR3. CDR3 in amino acids: CASSPHHSTGLTYNEQFF. CDR3 DNA sequence: TGTGCCAGCAGTCCCCACCACTCGACAGGGCTTACCTACAATGAGCAGTTCTTC.

This clonotype was recorded a few times. The chain uses TRBV11-3 and TRBJ2-1; perhaps TRBD2 as D (6 bases). Germline lookup yields CDR1 SGHNT and CDR2 YENEEA. This CDR3 comprises 16 residues. Trimming left V 0 bases short and J 3 bases short, with 12 bases between. The chain's CDR3 is CASSLDLEGVYNEQFF. Here the CDR3 DNA reads TGTGCCAGCAGCTTAGATCTGGAGGGAGTCTACAATGAGCAGTTCTTC.

This chain joins TRBV19 and TRBJ2-5; D is uncertain. V was cut by 3 bases and J by 4 bases, with 9 bases left in between. CDR1 is LNHDA, CDR2 SQIVND, per germline (reference sequence). The CDR3 is 13 amino acids. The CDR3 spells CASSIASGETQYF. In DNA form, the CDR3 reads TGTGCCAGTAGTATTGCGAGTGGAGAGACCCAGTACTTC.

This clonotype came up a few times. This chain uses TRBV29-1 with TRBJ2-1, with 10 bases that match TRBD2. CDR1 is SQVTM and CDR2 is ANQGSEA in the germline V gene. J lost 10 bases, V lost 5 bases, and 14 bases had no gene match. The CDR3 length is 15 residues. The CDR3 DNA sequence: TGCAGCGTTTACCCCCGGCTAGCGGGAGTCATCGAGCAGTTCTTC. Residues: CSVYPRLAGVIEQFF.

This clonotype was found many times. The rearrangement links TRBV12-3 or TRBV12-4 to TRBJ2-7; D is perhaps TRBD1 (6 bases). This CDR3 contains 13 residues. With 3 bases removed from V and 3 bases from J, the gap between germline ends came to 9 bases. CDR3 in amino acids: CASSLTGRYEQYF. The CDR3 DNA reads TGTGCCAGCAGTTTGACAGGACGCTACGAGCAGTACTTC.

The chain employs TRBV5-6 and TRBJ2-6, with 10 bases fitting TRBD1. Germline trimming cut 1 base from V and 3 bases from J; bases unmatched to any gene: 7. CDR3 length equals 18 residues. CDR1 and CDR2 (germline): SGHDT, YYEEEE. The DNA of the CDR3 is TGTGCCAGCAGCTTGTTTCGGACAGGGGGTTATGGGGCCAACGTCCTGACTTTC. Its translation is CASSLFRTGGYGANVLTF.

This clonotype has a count of ten or more. The chain has TRBV7-2 and TRBJ1-2; D unclear. Trimming cost V 5 bases and J 6 bases, with 13 bases left between them. Germline lookup yields CDR1 SGHTA and CDR2 FQGNSA. The CDR3 consists of 13 residues. The CDR3 DNA follows: TGTGCCAGCAGCCCCCCCTGGGGTCATGGCTACACCTTC. As protein: CASSPPWGHGYTF.

This rearrangement joins TRBV29-1 to TRBJ1-2; D gene uncertain. Trimming took 7 bases from V and 7 from J, leaving 22 bases between them. CDR1 is SQVTM and CDR2 is ANQGSEA in the germline V gene. This CDR3 is 14 amino acids long. As DNA, the CDR3 is TGCAGCGCTAGAATTTCTCTGACGGGTATTGGCTACACCTTC. It encodes CSARISLTGIGYTF.

The J gene is TRBJ2-2, the V gene TRBV14; D possibly matches TRBD1 or TRBD2 (5 bases each). The ends were cut back, 6 bases at V and 0 bases at J, with 17 bases in the middle. The CDR3 sequence is 17 residues long. Looked up from germline, CDR1 is SGHDN and CDR2 is FVKESK. Here the CDR3 reads CASRATGRLTNTGELFF. DNA of the CDR3: TGTGCCAGCAGAGCTACGGGACGATTGACGAACACCGGGGAGCTGTTTTTT.

The rearrangement joins TRBV18 to TRBJ2-3, with TRBD2 as a possible D gene (6 bases). Between the trimmed V and J ends, which lost 6 bases and 3 bases, there was a span of 13 bases. Per germline, CDR1 KGHSH and CDR2 LQKENI. This CDR3 has 14 amino acids. The CDR3 spells CASSSERVTDTQYF. The CDR3 bases are TGTGCCAGCTCCTCCGAGCGGGTTACAGATACGCAGTATTTT.

This clonotype was counted at least ten times. The chain employs TRBV18 and TRBJ1-2, with TRBD1 identical over 12 bases. CDR1 KGHSH and CDR2 LQKENI come from the germline V gene. This CDR3 is 15 amino acids long. Unmatched junction bases numbered 5, after V lost 6 bases and J lost 3 bases. The CDR3 DNA is TGTGCCAGCTCTCGGGGACAGGGGGCGGACTATGGCTACACCTTC. It yields the protein CASSRGQGADYGYTF. Full variable domain (outside the CDR3, taken from reference TRBV18 and TRBJ1-2): NAGVMQNPRHLVRRRGQEARLRCSPMKGHSHVYWYRQLPEEGLKFMVYLQKENIIDESGMPKERFSAEFPKEGPSILRIQQVVRGDSAAYFCASSRGQGADYGYTFGSGTRLTVV.